The 10 T cell receptor beta chains in this list originate from one sample, sequenced in a study of blood T cell repertoires in COVID-19. Repertoires were generated with immunoSEQ multiplex PCR, while TCRdb's copy carries only in-frame clones and drops some. The sample contains over 30,000 clones, around nine tenths of which appear only once. The sample taken for sequencing was peripheral blood. The receptors derive from a woman between 65 and 79 years old with active COVID-19.

The chain joins TRBV3-1 (or the pseudogene TRBV3-2) to TRBJ1-1; D remains ambiguous. With 5 bases removed from V and 5 bases from J, the gap between germline ends came to 12 bases. The CDR3 loop spans 13 amino acids. Germline V gene sequence: CDR1 LGHDT, CDR2 YNNKEL (reference sequence). Here the CDR3 reads CASSNGGRTEAFF. Written as DNA, the CDR3 is TGTGCCAGCAGCAACGGAGGTCGGACTGAAGCTTTCTTT.

The chain is built from TRBV27 and TRBJ2-5, with a possible D match to TRBD1 (5 bases). The CDR3 contains 11 residues. Germline V CDR1 and CDR2: MNHEY, SMNVEV (reference sequence). V was cut by 7 bases and J by 4 bases, with 7 bases left in between. In nucleotides, the CDR3 is TGTGCCAGCATTAGGGGAGAGACCCAGTACTTC. Its translation: CASIRGETQYF.

As concerns this clone: The same CDR3 can be traced to other DNA sequences in this sample. V gene TRBV4-2 combines with J gene TRBJ1-5; 8 bases are shared with TRBD1. Germline V gene data show CDR1 as LGHNA and CDR2 as YNFKEQ. This CDR3 contains 15 residues. V trimming: 4 bases; J trimming: 1 base; junction bases outside the gene matches: 3. The CDR3 DNA follows: TGTGCCAGCAGCCTAGACAGGGGAAGCAATCAGCCCCAGCATTTT. Encoded protein: CASSLDRGSNQPQHF.

This chain links TRBV10-1 with TRBJ2-3; 7 nucleotides match TRBD1. Losses at the gene ends were 6 bases for V and 0 bases for J; bases not matched to a gene: 6. CDR3 size: 15 residues. Germline V gene lookup returns CDR1 WNHNN and CDR2 SYGVQD (reference sequence). This CDR3 reads CASSGTVESTDTQYF. In DNA, the CDR3 is TGCGCCAGCAGCGGGACAGTGGAGAGCACAGATACGCAGTATTTT.

The chain carries TRBV11-3 and TRBJ2-7; no clear D gene. Germline values: CDR1 SGHNT, CDR2 YENEEA. V gave up 2 bases and J gave up 5 bases, with 16 bases separating them. This CDR3 is 15 amino acids long. Written as DNA, the CDR3 is TGTGCCAGCAGCTTATTTAGTCAGGCCACCAACGAGCAGTACTTC. Translation gives CASSLFSQATNEQYF.

V usage is TRBV4-1 and J usage is TRBJ1-1; no clear D gene. The CDR3 is 14 amino acids. V was pared by 1 base and J by 4 bases, with 10 bases between. Germline values: CDR1 MGHRA, CDR2 YSYEKL. Here the CDR3 reads CASSQAGVPTEAFF. In nucleotides, the CDR3 is TGCGCCAGCAGCCAAGCTGGAGTTCCCACTGAAGCTTTCTTT.

J is TRBJ2-2 and V is TRBV2; D not resolved. Germline loops: CDR1 SNHLY, CDR2 FYNNEI. Trimming removed 6 bases at V and 12 bases at J, with 11 bases between. CDR3 length equals 11 residues. CDR3: CASREMGQLFF. The CDR3 DNA reads TGTGCCAGCAGAGAAATGGGCCAGCTGTTTTTT. Variable domain in full (rest from reference TRBV2 and TRBJ2-2): EPEVTQTPSHQVTQMGQEVILRCVPISNHLYFYWYRQILGQKVEFLVSFYNNEISEKSEIFDDQFSVERPDGSNFTLKIRSTKLEDSAMYFCASREMGQLFFGEGSRLTVL.

V usage is TRBV30 and J usage is TRBJ2-2; 8 positions agree with TRBD2. The CDR3 has 14 amino acids. Losses at the gene ends were 3 bases for V and 5 bases for J; bases not matched to a gene: 5. Germline values: CDR1 GTSNPN, CDR2 SVGIG (reference sequence). CDR3 nucleotide sequence: TGTGCCTGGAGGCCGGGGGGGTATACCGGGGAGCTGTTTTTT. Translating it yields CAWRPGGYTGELFF.

The V call is TRBV7-2, the J call TRBJ2-7; TRBD2 matches 10 bases. CDR3 size: 16 residues. The junction had 8 bases not matched to a gene; V was cut back by 3 bases and J by 3 bases. Germline V gives CDR1 SGHTA, CDR2 FQGNSA. This chain's CDR3 is CASSFLAGGQGYEQYF. The CDR3 nucleotides read TGTGCCAGCAGCTTTTTAGCGGGGGGCCAAGGCTACGAGCAGTACTTC.

Only one count was recorded for this clone. The chain carries TRBV7-2 and TRBJ2-7; 7 bases agree with TRBD1. Looked up from germline, CDR1 is SGHTA and CDR2 is FQGNSA. The CDR3 totals 17 residues. V was clipped by 2 bases and J by 5 bases; unmatched bases: 15. The CDR3 sequence: CASSLQGGLQSGNEQYF. As DNA, the CDR3 is TGTGCCAGCAGCTTACAAGGGGGCCTGCAGTCCGGCAACGAGCAGTACTTC.